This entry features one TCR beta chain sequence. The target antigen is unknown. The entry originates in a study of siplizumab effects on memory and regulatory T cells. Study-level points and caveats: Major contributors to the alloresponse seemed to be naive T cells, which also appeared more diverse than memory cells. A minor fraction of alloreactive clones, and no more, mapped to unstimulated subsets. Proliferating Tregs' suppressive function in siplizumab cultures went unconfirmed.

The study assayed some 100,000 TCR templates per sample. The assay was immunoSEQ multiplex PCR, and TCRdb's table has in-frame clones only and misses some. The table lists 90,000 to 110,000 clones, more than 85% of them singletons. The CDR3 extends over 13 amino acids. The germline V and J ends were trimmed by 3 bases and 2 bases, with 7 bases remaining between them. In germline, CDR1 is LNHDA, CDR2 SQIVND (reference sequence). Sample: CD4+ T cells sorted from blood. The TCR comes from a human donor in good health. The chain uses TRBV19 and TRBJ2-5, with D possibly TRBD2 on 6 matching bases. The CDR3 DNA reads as TGTGCCAGTAGTATTGGAGGGCAAGAGACCCAGTACTTC. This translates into CASSIGGQETQYF.